The 23 T cell receptor beta chains below all came from one sample that was sequenced in a study of blood T cells in healthy people across ages (dated by TCRdb to between 2015 and 2017). The method was 5' RACE. Sequencing instrument: Illumina HiSeq 2500. A second PCR of roughly 7 to 12 cycles was run with a J-beta primer mix and a sample-barcoded 5' primer. The public reads were run again by TCRdb, first through fastp at Q25 and then through MiXCR, and only productive beta chains were kept. For every CDR3 protein sequence, its rows merge into one entry that carries the most common genes and DNA. The sample yields 500,000 to 700,000 distinct CDR3 sequences; roughly 31% were counted once. 15% to 17% of the sample comes from the top ten. The sequencing sample was made of blood. The source is a woman of 80 years or more in good health.

The genes are TRBV3-1 and TRBJ2-3; the match to TRBD2 covers 8 bases. CDR1 and CDR2 from the germline V gene are LGHDT and YNNKEL (reference sequence). V gave up 1 base and J gave up 4 bases; unmatched junction bases: 4. The CDR3 runs 15 residues. CDR3 DNA: TGTGCCAGCAGCCAAGCCGGGGGGGCCTCAGATACGCAGTATTTT. This translates into CASSQAGGASDTQYF.

Comment on this clonotype: A much larger clone lies one base from this, so it may be a read error. The chain employs TRBV29-1 and TRBJ1-2, with D maybe TRBD1 (6 bases). Germline values: CDR1 SQVTM, CDR2 ANQGSEA. V was shortened by 6 bases and J by 4 bases, with 21 bases between the two germline ends. The length of the CDR3 is 15 residues. The CDR3 loop is CSVQGTPGTSYGYTF. The CDR3 nucleotides read TGCAGCGTCCAGGGGACCCCAGGAACGAGCTATGGCTACACCTTC. Based on the CDR3 plus reference TRBV29-1 and TRBJ1-2, the full variable domain is SAVISQKPSRDICQRGTSLTIQCQVDSQVTMMFWYRQQPGQSLTLIATANQGSEATYESGFVIDKFPISRPNLTFSTLTVSNMSPEDSSIYLCSVQGTPGTSYGYTFGSGTRLTVV.

This clonotype has just a few counts. A single base separates this from a much larger clone, so it may be a read error. The chain uses TRBV5-6 and TRBJ2-7; D is perhaps TRBD1 (6 bases). This CDR3 has 13 amino acids. The V end lost 4 bases, the J end lost 3 bases, and 11 bases lay between the germline ends. Germline loops: CDR1 SGHDT, CDR2 YYEEEE. The CDR3 nucleotides are TGTGCCAGCAGCCCGGGGACATGCTACGAGCAGTACTTC. Its translation is CASSPGTCYEQYF.

The sample holds many counts of this clonotype. J is TRBJ2-5 and V is TRBV6-6, with D maybe TRBD1 (6 bases). The CDR3 loop spans 14 amino acids. Trimming removed 6 bases at V and 4 bases at J, with 15 bases between. CDR1 is MNHNY, CDR2 SVGAGI, per germline (reference sequence). The CDR3 DNA reads as TGTGCCAGCAGCTCCGGACGCAGGGGAGAGACCCAGTACTTC. This translates into CASSSGRRGETQYF.

This clonotype appeared many times. The chain is built from TRBV4-2 and TRBJ2-1; TRBD2 aligns across 16 bases. The germline CDR1 and CDR2 sequences are LGHNA and YNFKEQ. The CDR3 extends over 16 amino acids. The junction had 1 base not matched to a gene; V was cut back by 3 bases and J by 5 bases. CDR3 in amino acids: CASSQGTSGGDNEQFF. The DNA of the CDR3 is TGTGCCAGCAGCCAGGGGACTAGCGGGGGGGACAATGAGCAGTTCTTC.

Only a few counts were recorded for this clonotype. This rearrangement joins TRBV7-9 to TRBJ1-6; TRBD1 is a possible D gene (6 bases). Trimming removed 5 bases at V and 9 bases at J, with 17 bases between. CDR1 is SEHNR, CDR2 FQNEAQ, per germline (reference sequence). CDR3 size: 15 residues. CDR3 bases: TGTGCCAGCAGCCCAACGATAACAGGGCGTTCACCCCTCCACTTT. As protein: CASSPTITGRSPLHF.

V gene TRBV30 combines with J gene TRBJ1-3, with D possibly TRBD1 on 6 matching bases. Germline V gene data show CDR1 as GTSNPN and CDR2 as SVGIG (reference sequence). This CDR3 spans 15 amino acids. The V end was cut by 0 bases, the J end by 0 bases, with 9 bases between. This CDR3 reads CAWSVTRGSGNTIYF. The DNA for the CDR3 is TGTGCCTGGAGTGTCACCAGGGGCTCTGGAAACACCATATATTTT.

This clonotype has at least ten counts. The J gene is TRBJ2-1, the V gene TRBV7-2; 8 bases line up with TRBD1. This CDR3 contains 15 residues. V was clipped by 3 bases and J by 8 bases; unmatched bases: 9. The germline V gene encodes CDR1 SGHTA and CDR2 FQGNSA. This CDR3 is CASSFTGTGGDEQFF. CDR3 DNA sequence: TGTGCCAGCAGCTTTACTGGGACAGGTGGCGATGAGCAGTTCTTC. Filled out from reference TRBV7-2 and TRBJ2-1, the complete variable domain reads GAGVSQSPSNKVTEKGKDVELRCDPISGHTALYWYRQSLGQGLEFLIYFQGNSAPDKSGLPSDRFSAERTGGSVSTLTIQRTQQEDSAVYLCASSFTGTGGDEQFFGPGTRLTVL.

About this clonotype itself: The junction and the germline gene differ at one end; a read error may be behind it. The chain has TRBV12-3 or TRBV12-4 and TRBJ1-2; tentatively, D is TRBD1 (5 bases). The CDR3 has 12 amino acids. CDR3 in amino acids: CACSLRQYGYTF. In DNA, the CDR3 is TGTGCCTGCAGTCTGCGACAGTATGGCTACACCTTC.

A few counts support this clonotype. CDR3 nucleotide sequence: TGCAGTGCTAGAATTCCGGGACAGGGAGGCAATCAGCCCCAGCATTTT. Its protein product is CSARIPGQGGNQPQHF. V is TRBV20-1 and J is TRBJ1-5; 9 bases are a match to TRBD1. Germline V gene sequence: CDR1 DFQATT, CDR2 SNEGSKA (reference sequence). The V segment lost 2 bases and the J segment 2 bases; nucleotides outside the gene matches: 7. The CDR3 consists of 16 residues.

The chain recombines TRBV5-1 with TRBJ2-7, with 8 nucleotides matching TRBD1. J gave up 0 bases and V 4 bases, and 12 bases lay outside the gene matches. This CDR3 is 17 amino acids long. Per germline, CDR1 SGHRS and CDR2 YFSETQ. The DNA of the CDR3 is TGCGCCAGCAGCGCCGGTGGGACAGGCTCATTCTCCTACGAGCAGTACTTC. Encoded protein: CASSAGGTGSFSYEQYF. Combining the CDR3 with reference TRBV5-1 and TRBJ2-7 gives the whole variable domain KAGVTQTPRYLIKTRGQQVTLSCSPISGHRSVSWYQQTPGQGLQFLFEYFSETQRNKGNFPGRFSGRQFSNSRSEMNVSTLELGDSALYLCASSAGGTGSFSYEQYFGPGTRLTVT.

The J gene is TRBJ1-1, the V gene TRBV12-3 or TRBV12-4, with a tentative D call TRBD1 (5 bases). Trimming stripped 3 bases from V and 7 bases from J, with 18 bases between. The CDR3 covers 15 residues. The CDR3 loop reads CASSLRGGPVSEAFF. In DNA form, the CDR3 reads TGTGCCAGCAGTTTGCGGGGCGGCCCCGTAAGTGAAGCTTTCTTT.

Comment on this clonotype: Relative to the germline gene, one junction end is altered; a read error may explain this. V and J are TRBV10-3 and TRBJ2-3, with D perhaps matching TRBD1 or TRBD2 (5 bases each). Germline V gene sequence: CDR1 ENHRY, CDR2 SYGVKD. CDR3 length: 15 amino acids. CDR3 in DNA: TGTGCCATCAGTAGAACCGGGACCGCTACAGGTACGCAGTATTTT. Amino acids: CAISRTGTATGTQYF.

This clonotype was counted only a few times. The genes are TRBV28 and TRBJ1-5, with D hard to call. The CDR3 runs to 11 residues. Trimming took off 3 bases at V and 7 bases at J, with 4 bases between the two ends. Germline V gene lookup returns CDR1 MDHEN and CDR2 SYDVKM. CDR3 loop: CASSFKQPQHF. The CDR3 bases are TGTGCCAGCAGTTTTAAGCAGCCCCAGCATTTT.

This clonotype was picked up a small number of times. A much larger clone sits a single nucleotide away, making a read error possible. J is TRBJ2-1 and V is TRBV24-1, with unresolved D. From germline, CDR1 is KGHDR and CDR2 SFDVKD. There are 12 residues in the CDR3. V shed 4 bases and J shed 9 bases, with 9 bases lying between them. The CDR3 DNA is TGTGCCACCAGTGAGGGCCCTGGTGAGCAGTTCTTC. The encoded protein is CATSEGPGEQFF.

This clonotype occurred a few times. The genes are TRBV29-1 and TRBJ1-1; D unresolved. CDR1 is SQVTM and CDR2 is ANQGSEA in the germline V gene. The CDR3 covers 13 residues. Trimming stripped 5 bases from V and 1 base from J, with 11 bases between. The CDR3 bases are TGCAGCGTTAGGGTCTTACAGAACACTGAAGCTTTCTTT. As protein: CSVRVLQNTEAFF.

This clonotype was counted between two and nine times. This rearrangement joins TRBV30 to TRBJ1-5; a weak D match, TRBD1 (6 bases). Trimming stripped 2 bases from V and 0 bases from J, with 17 bases between. The CDR3 is made up of 17 amino acids. CDR1 is GTSNPN and CDR2 is SVGIG in the germline V gene (reference sequence). DNA of the CDR3: TGTGCCTGGAGTCCTAACCGGGGGCCTTCTAGCAATCAGCCCCAGCATTTT. Its protein product is CAWSPNRGPSSNQPQHF.

The table lists this clonotype with many counts. The chain carries TRBV6-1 and TRBJ2-7; D gene ambiguous. CDR1 is MNHNS, CDR2 SASEGT, per germline. Trimming cost V 6 bases and J 3 bases, with 6 bases left between them. CDR3 length: 11 amino acids. The CDR3 nucleotides read TGTGCCAGCAGCGAGATCTACGAGCAGTACTTC. Translation gives CASSEIYEQYF.

This clonotype came up many times. This chain's CDR3 is CSARGAGTGAYGYTF. DNA for the CDR3: TGCAGTGCTAGAGGGGCCGGGACAGGGGCCTATGGCTACACCTTC. The chain links TRBV20-1 to TRBJ1-2; the match to TRBD1 covers 10 bases. The germline CDR1 and CDR2 sequences are DFQATT and SNEGSKA (reference sequence). The CDR3 totals 15 residues. Trimming cost V 1 base and J 4 bases; bases outside gene matches: 6.

This clonotype was observed many times. CDR3 nucleotides: TGTGCCAGCCAACGGGGGGGAAAAGAAATCAATGAGCAGTTCTTC. It translates to CASQRGGKEINEQFF. The genes are TRBV18 and TRBJ2-1; 8 bases line up with TRBD2. CDR1 KGHSH and CDR2 LQKENI come from the germline V gene. This CDR3 is built from 15 residues. The ends lost 8 bases at V and 6 bases at J; junction bases unmatched: 12.

As concerns this clonotype: Since a much larger clone is just one base distant, this may be a read error. The rearrangement uses TRBV5-1 and TRBJ2-3, with no clear D. The CDR3 spans 13 residues. Looked up from germline, CDR1 is SGHRS and CDR2 is YFSETQ. The CDR3 nucleotides read TGCACCAGCAGCTTAGGGCGATCAGATACGCAGTATTTT. Protein product: CTSSLGRSDTQYF.

V and J are TRBV4-2 and TRBJ1-2, with a possible D match to TRBD1 (5 bases). Germline CDR1 is LGHNA and CDR2 is YNFKEQ. The CDR3 is 12 residues long. Trimming cost V 4 bases and J 13 bases, with 16 bases left between them. In DNA form, the CDR3 reads TGTGCCAGCAGCCCACCGGGACTCCCTTCCACCTTC. Protein product: CASSPPGLPSTF.

This clonotype was counted only a few times. The V and J genes are TRBV9 and TRBJ1-5; D is unclear. Germline CDR1 SGDLS, CDR2 YYNGEE. The CDR3 length is 14 residues. V lost 0 bases, J lost 0 bases, and 4 bases lay in between. CDR3: CASSVGYSNQPQHF. DNA of the CDR3: TGTGCCAGCAGCGTAGGTTATAGCAATCAGCCCCAGCATTTT.